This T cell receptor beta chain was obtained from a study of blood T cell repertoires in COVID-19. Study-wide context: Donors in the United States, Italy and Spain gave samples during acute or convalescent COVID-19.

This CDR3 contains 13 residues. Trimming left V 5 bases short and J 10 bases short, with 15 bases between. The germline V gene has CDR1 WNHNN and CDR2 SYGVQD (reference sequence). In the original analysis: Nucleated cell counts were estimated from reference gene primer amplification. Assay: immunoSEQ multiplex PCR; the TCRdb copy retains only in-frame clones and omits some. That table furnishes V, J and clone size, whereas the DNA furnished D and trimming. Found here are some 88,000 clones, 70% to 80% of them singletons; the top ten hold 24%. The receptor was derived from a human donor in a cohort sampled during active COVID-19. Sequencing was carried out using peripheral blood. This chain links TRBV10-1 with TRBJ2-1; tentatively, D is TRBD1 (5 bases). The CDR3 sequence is CASSTGSVSEQFF. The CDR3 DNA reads TGCGCCAGCAGTACAGGTTCGGTATCGGAGCAGTTCTTC.